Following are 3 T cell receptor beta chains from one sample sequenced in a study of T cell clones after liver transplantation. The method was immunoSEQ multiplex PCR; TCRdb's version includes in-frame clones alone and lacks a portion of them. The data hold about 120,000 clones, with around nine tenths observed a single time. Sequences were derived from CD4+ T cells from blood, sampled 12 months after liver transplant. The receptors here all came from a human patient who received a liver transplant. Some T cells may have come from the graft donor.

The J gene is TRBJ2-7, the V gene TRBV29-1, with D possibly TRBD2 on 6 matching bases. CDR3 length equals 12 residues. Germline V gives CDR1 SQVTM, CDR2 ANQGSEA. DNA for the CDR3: TGCAGGATTAGCGGCCGCGGGGACGAGCAGTACTTC. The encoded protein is CRISGRGDEQYF.

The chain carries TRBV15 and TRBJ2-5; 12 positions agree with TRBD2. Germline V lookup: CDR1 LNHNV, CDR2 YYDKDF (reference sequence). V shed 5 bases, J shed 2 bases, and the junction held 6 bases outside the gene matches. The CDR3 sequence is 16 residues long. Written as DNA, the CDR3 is TGTGCCACCAGCTTCGGACTAGCGGGATCACAAGAGACCCAGTACTTC. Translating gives CATSFGLAGSQETQYF. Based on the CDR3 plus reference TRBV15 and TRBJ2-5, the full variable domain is DAMVIQNPRYQVTQFGKPVTLSCSQTLNHNVMYWYQQKSSQAPKLLFHYYDKDFNNEADTPDNFQSRRPNTSFCFLDIRSPGLGDTAMYLCATSFGLAGSQETQYFGPGTRLLVL.

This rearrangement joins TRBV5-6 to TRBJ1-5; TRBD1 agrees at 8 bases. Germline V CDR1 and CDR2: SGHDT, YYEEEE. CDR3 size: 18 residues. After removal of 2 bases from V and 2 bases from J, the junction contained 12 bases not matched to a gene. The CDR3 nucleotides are TGTGCCAGCAGCTTCTTGGCAGGGGGCGCCTCCGGCAATCAGCCCCAGCATTTT. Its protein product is CASSFLAGGASGNQPQHF.